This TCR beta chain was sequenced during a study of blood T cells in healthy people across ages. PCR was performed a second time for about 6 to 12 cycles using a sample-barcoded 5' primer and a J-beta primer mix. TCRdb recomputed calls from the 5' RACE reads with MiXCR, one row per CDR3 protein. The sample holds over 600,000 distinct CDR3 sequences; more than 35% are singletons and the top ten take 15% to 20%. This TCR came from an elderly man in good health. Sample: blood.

CDR3: CASSLAASGNHEQYF. The CDR3 DNA sequence: TGTGCCAGCAGCTTAGCGGCTAGCGGGAACCACGAGCAGTACTTC. The rearrangement joins TRBV7-2 to TRBJ2-7; TRBD2 agrees at 9 bases. The CDR3 runs 15 residues. Trimming cost V 0 bases and J 5 bases; bases outside gene matches: 5. Germline CDR1 reads SGHTA; CDR2 reads FQGNSA.